The clone carrying this T cell receptor beta chain appeared many times. What it binds is unknown. Trimming left V 1 base short and J 7 bases short, with 11 bases between. CDR1 and CDR2 from the germline V gene are SGHAT and FQNNGV. This CDR3 has 14 residues. Thyroid ultrasound, orbital computed tomography, clinical symptoms, and serum thyroxine and TRAb underpinned diagnoses. The data originate from a study of T cells in Graves' hyperthyroidism and ophthalmopathy. Study findings and constraints: Researchers report that a 13 V-J model separated ophthalmopathy from stable hyperthyroidism.

Amplification yielded TCR beta CDR3 regions, with RNA transcripts as the source. HTBI primers drove first-round RT-PCR of the TCR CDR3. TCRdb reanalysed the multiplex PCR reads using MiXCR and keeps one entry per CDR3 protein. The data show about 340,000 distinct CDR3 sequences, about 20% seen once. The receptor comes from a woman between 50 and 59 years old with Graves' hyperthyroidism. The sequenced sample was blood. The chain carries TRBV11-2 and TRBJ2-4; D is unresolved. The chain's CDR3 is CASSLGPIGNIQYF. In DNA form, the CDR3 reads TGTGCCAGCAGCTTAGGTCCGATAGGGAACATTCAGTACTTC.